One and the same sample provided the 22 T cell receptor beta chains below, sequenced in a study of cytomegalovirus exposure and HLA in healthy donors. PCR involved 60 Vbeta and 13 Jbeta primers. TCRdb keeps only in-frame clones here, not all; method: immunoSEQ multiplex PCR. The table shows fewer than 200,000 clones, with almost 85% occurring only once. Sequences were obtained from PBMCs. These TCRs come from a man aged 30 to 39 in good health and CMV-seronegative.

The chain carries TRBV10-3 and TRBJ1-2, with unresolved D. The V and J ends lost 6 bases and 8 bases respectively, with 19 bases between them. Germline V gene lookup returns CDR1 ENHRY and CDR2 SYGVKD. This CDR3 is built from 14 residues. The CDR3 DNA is TGTGCCATCAGCCTCAAAGAGGCGGGCGACGGCTACACCTTC. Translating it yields CAISLKEAGDGYTF.

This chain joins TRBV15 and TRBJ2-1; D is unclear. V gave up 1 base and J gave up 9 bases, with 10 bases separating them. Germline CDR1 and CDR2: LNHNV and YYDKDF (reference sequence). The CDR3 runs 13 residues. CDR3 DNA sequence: TGTGCCACCAGCAGAGGTCTAAGAGGTGAGCAGTTCTTC. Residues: CATSRGLRGEQFF.

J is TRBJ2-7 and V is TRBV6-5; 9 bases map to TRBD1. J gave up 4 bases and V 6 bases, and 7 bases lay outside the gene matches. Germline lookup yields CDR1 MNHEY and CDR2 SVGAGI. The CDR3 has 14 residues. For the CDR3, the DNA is TGTGCCAGCAGCTACAACAGGGGGCCATACGAGCAGTACTTC. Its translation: CASSYNRGPYEQYF.

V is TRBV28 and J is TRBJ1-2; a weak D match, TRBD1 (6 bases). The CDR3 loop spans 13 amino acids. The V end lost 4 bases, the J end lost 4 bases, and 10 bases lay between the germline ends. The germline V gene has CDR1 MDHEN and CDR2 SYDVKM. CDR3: CASSSDRTYGYTF. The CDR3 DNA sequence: TGTGCCAGCAGTTCCGACAGGACCTATGGCTACACCTTC.

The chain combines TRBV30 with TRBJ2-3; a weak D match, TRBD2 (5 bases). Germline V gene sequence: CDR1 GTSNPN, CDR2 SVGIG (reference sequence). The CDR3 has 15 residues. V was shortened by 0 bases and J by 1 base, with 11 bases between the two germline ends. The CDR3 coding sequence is TGTGCCTGGAGTGTACAAAGCGGACGCACAGATACGCAGTATTTT. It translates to CAWSVQSGRTDTQYF.

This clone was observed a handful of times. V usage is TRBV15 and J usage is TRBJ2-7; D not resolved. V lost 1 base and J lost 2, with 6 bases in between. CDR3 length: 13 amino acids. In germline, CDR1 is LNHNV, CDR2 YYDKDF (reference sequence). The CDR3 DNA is TGTGCCACCAGCAGAGTAATCGCCTACGAGCAGTACTTC. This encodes CATSRVIAYEQYF.

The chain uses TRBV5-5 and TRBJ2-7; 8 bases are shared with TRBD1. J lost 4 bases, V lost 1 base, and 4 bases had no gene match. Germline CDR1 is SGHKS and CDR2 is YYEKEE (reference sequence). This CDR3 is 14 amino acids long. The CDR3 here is CASSLMGQEYEQYF. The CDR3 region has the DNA TGTGCCAGCAGCTTGATGGGACAGGAGTACGAGCAGTACTTC.

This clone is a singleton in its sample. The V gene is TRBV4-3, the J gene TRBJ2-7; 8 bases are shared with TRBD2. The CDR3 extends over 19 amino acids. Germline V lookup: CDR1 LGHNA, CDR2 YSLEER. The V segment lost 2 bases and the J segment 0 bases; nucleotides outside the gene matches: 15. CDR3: CASSQFKVVVAGSSYEQYF. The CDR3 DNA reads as TGCGCCAGCAGCCAATTCAAGGTAGTTGTAGCGGGGAGCTCCTACGAGCAGTACTTC.

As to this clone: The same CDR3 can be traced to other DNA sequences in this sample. The CDR3 coding sequence is TGTGCCAGCAGTCTGGGGGGGGGCGGCACAGATACGCAGTATTTT. Protein sequence: CASSLGGGGTDTQYF. The rearrangement links TRBV6-5 to TRBJ2-3, with a weak D call TRBD2 (7 bases). CDR3 length: 15 residues. The V end lost 5 bases, the J end lost 1 base, and 13 bases lay between the germline ends. Germline V CDR1 and CDR2: MNHEY, SVGAGI.

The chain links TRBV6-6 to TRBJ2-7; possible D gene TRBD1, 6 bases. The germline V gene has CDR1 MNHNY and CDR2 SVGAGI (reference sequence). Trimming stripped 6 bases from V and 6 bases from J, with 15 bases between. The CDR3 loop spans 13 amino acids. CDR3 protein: CASSKNRVGEQYF. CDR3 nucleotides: TGTGCCAGCAGCAAAAACAGGGTTGGCGAGCAGTACTTC.

CDR3 amino acids: CASSPGVSGANVLTF. In nucleotides, the CDR3 is TGTGCCAGCAGCCCAGGGGTCTCTGGGGCCAACGTCCTGACTTTC. The chain joins TRBV11-3 to TRBJ2-6; D is possibly TRBD1 (6 bases). Germline loops: CDR1 SGHNT, CDR2 YENEEA. The CDR3 sequence is 15 residues long. The ends were cut back, 5 bases at V and 0 bases at J, with 8 bases in the middle.

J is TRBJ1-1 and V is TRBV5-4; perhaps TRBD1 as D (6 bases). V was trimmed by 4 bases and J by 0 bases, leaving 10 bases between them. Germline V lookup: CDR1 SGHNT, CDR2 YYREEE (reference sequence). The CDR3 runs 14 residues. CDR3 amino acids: CASSMGQLNTEAFF. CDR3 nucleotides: TGTGCCAGCAGCATGGGACAATTGAACACTGAAGCTTTCTTT.

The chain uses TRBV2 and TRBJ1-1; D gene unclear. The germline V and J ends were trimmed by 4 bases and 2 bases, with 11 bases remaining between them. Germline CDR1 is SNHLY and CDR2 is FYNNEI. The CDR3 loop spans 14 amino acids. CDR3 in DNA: TGTGCCAGCAGTGGAGTCAAGATCAACACTGAAGCTTTCTTT. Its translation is CASSGVKINTEAFF.

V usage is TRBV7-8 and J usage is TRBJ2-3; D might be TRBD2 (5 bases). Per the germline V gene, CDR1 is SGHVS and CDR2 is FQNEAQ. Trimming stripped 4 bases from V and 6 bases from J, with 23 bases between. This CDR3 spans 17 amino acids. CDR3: CASSSLSVGRAADTQYF. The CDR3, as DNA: TGTGCCAGCAGCTCCCTGAGTGTCGGGCGGGCCGCTGATACGCAGTATTTT.

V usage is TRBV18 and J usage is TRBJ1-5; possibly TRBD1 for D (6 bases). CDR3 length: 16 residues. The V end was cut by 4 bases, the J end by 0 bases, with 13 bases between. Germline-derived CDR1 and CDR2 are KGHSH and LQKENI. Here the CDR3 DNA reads TGTGCCAGCTCACGGCCGGACAGAGATAGCAATCAGCCCCAGCATTTT. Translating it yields CASSRPDRDSNQPQHF.

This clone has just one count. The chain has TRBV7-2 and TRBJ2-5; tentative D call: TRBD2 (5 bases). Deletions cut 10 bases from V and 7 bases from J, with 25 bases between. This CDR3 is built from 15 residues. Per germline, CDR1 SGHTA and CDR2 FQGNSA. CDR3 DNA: TGTGCCACCCAGGCCGCGCTACCCGGGGTTGGGACCCAGTACTTC. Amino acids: CATQAALPGVGTQYF.

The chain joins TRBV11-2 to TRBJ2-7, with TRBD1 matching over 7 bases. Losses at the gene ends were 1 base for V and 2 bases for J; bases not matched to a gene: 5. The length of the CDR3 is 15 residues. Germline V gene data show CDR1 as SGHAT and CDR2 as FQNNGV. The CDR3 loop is CASSLGTGATYEQYF. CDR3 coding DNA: TGTGCCAGCAGCTTAGGTACAGGGGCGACCTACGAGCAGTACTTC.

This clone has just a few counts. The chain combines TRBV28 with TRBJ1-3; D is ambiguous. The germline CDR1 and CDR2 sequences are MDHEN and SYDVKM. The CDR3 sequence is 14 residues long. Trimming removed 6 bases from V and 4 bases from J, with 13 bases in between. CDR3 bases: TGTGCCAGCAGAGACGGAGGCCCCGGAAACACCATATATTTT. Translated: CASRDGGPGNTIYF. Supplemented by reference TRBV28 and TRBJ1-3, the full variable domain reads DVKVTQSSRYLVKRTGEKVFLECVQDMDHENMFWYRQDPGLGLRLIYFSYDVKMKEKGDIPEGYSVSREKKERFSLILESASTNQTSMYLCASRDGGPGNTIYFGEGSWLTVV.

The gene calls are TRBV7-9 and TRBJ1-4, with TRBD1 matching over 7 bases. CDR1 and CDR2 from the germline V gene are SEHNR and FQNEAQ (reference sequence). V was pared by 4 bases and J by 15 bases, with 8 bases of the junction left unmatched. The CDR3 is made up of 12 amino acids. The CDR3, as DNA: TGTGCCAGCAGCTCTGGGACAGATCGGTTGTTTTTT. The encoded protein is CASSSGTDRLFF.

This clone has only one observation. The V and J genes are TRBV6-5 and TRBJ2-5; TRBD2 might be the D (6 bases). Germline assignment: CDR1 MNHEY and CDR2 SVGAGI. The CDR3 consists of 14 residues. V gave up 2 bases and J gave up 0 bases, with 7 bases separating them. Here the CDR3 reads CASSYRGDQETQYF. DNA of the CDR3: TGTGCCAGCAGTTACCGCGGGGACCAAGAGACCCAGTACTTC.

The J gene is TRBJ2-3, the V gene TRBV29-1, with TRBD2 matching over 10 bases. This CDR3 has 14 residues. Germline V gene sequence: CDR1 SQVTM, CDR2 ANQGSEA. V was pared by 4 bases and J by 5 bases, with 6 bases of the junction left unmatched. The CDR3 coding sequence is TGCAGCGTTGTGGGACTAGCGCCACAAGATACGCAGTATTTT. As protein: CSVVGLAPQDTQYF.

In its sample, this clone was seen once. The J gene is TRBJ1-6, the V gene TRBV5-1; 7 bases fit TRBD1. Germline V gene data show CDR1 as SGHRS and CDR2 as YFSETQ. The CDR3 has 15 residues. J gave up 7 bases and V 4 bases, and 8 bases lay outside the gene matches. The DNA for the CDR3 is TGCGCCAGCAGCCGTGAGGGGGCCCACAATTCACCCCTCCACTTT. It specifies CASSREGAHNSPLHF. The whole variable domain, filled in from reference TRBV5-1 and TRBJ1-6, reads KAGVTQTPRYLIKTRGQQVTLSCSPISGHRSVSWYQQTPGQGLQFLFEYFSETQRNKGNFPGRFSGRQFSNSRSEMNVSTLELGDSALYLCASSREGAHNSPLHFGNGTRLTVT.